The rows below give T cell receptor beta chains drawn from one sample of a study of blood T cell repertoires in COVID-19. Sequencing used immunoSEQ multiplex PCR; TCRdb keeps in-frame clones, though not all of them. The repertoire includes under 200,000 clones, about 89% of them detected once, and just under 2.5% sits in the top ten. The sequenced sample consisted of peripheral blood. These receptor sequences come from a man aged 35-49 years with active or convalescent COVID-19. Each CDR3 is given without its conserved first and last residue. The D gene is left open where the match is weak.

J | D | V | CDR3
TRBJ1-4 | NA | TRBV5-1 | ASKGRTATNEKLF
TRBJ1-1 | TRBD1 | TRBV6-6 | ASSYIEQGAAF
TRBJ2-7 | TRBD2 | TRBV4-3 | ASSQSAGGGVYEQY
TRBJ2-3 | TRBD2 | TRBV2 | ASRRGLAGSTDTQY
TRBJ2-5 | TRBD2 | TRBV5-8 | ASSPRAGGRETQY
TRBJ1-3 | TRBD1 | TRBV5-1 | ASSPGTGGTIY
TRBJ2-3 | NA | TRBV5-1 | ASGKGLGGTIRTDTQY
TRBJ1-1 | NA | TRBV18 | ASSPTGMNTEAF
TRBJ1-4 | TRBD1 | TRBV5-6 | ASSTDRGSTNEKLF
TRBJ2-5 | TRBD2 | TRBV29-1 | SVEVPPGGLETQY
TRBJ1-1 | NA | TRBV3-1/TRBV3-2 | ASSQGGNTEAF